The clone carrying this T cell receptor (beta chain) was observed many times. This entry comes from a study of molecular identifiers for immune sequencing clone quantification. Previously described methods with listed TCR primers produced the bulk TCR libraries. TCRdb re-analysed the PCR reads in MiXCR, keeping a single row per CDR3 protein. Of around 54,000 distinct CDR3 sequences listed, approximately 25% are singletons. This CDR3 is built from 16 residues. Germline values: CDR1 KGHDR, CDR2 SFDVKD. Trimming took 5 bases from V and 5 from J; bases not matched to a gene: 10. Sequenced sample: naive CD8+ T cells from blood, with Jurkat cell RNA spiked in. Subset here: FACS-sorted CD8+CD4-CCR7+CD45RA+ naive T cells. The sequence was collected from a human donor in good health. Some libraries in this study had Jurkat cell RNA spiked in. The genes are TRBV24-1 and TRBJ2-5; 10 nucleotides line up with TRBD2. CDR3 sequence (DNA): TGTGCCACCAGTGGCGGGTCTAGCGGGAGCCGGGAGACCCAGTACTTC. It specifies CATSGGSSGSRETQYF.